This passage covers 32 T cell receptor beta chains from one sample sequenced in a study of blood T cell repertoires in COVID-19. Sequencing used immunoSEQ multiplex PCR; TCRdb keeps in-frame clones, though not all of them. The sample carries around 95,000 clones, about 86% recorded once. The material sequenced was peripheral blood. These receptors were taken from a human donor in a cohort sampled during active COVID-19.

The chain links TRBV3-1 (or the pseudogene TRBV3-2) to TRBJ2-7, with TRBD2 identical over 14 bases. Germline CDR1 and CDR2: LGHDT and YNNKEL (reference sequence). Losses at the gene ends were 5 bases for V and 3 bases for J; bases not matched to a gene: 18. The CDR3 has 20 residues. This chain's CDR3 is CASSKRARPGLAGDLYEQYF. The CDR3 nucleotides read TGTGCCAGCAGCAAAAGAGCGAGGCCGGGACTAGCGGGGGACCTCTACGAGCAGTACTTC.

The rearrangement links TRBV10-3 to TRBJ1-6; TRBD1 agrees at 7 bases. The V segment lost 6 bases and the J segment 5 bases; nucleotides outside the gene matches: 4. Germline V gene data show CDR1 as ENHRY and CDR2 as SYGVKD. The CDR3 contains 14 residues. The chain's CDR3 is CAIRTGADNSPLHF. As DNA, the CDR3 is TGTGCCATCAGAACAGGGGCGGATAATTCACCCCTCCACTTT.

The chain combines TRBV6-5 with TRBJ2-3; tentative D call: TRBD2 (5 bases). V lost 6 bases to trimming and J lost 0 bases, with 13 bases between them. The CDR3 consists of 15 residues. The germline CDR1 and CDR2 sequences are MNHEY and SVGAGI. The CDR3 sequence: CASSERTLSTDTQYF. CDR3 DNA sequence: TGTGCCAGCAGCGAGCGGACCCTGAGCACAGATACGCAGTATTTT.

In the case of this clone: At one end, the junction sequence differs from germline, possibly due to a read error. Different DNA sequences within this sample yield the same CDR3. The CDR3 loop reads CASSLVQYNEQFF. The CDR3 coding sequence is TGTGCCAGTAGCTTAGTCCAGTACAATGAGCAGTTCTTC. V is TRBV7-9 and J is TRBJ2-1; D remains unclear. Germline CDR1 is SEHNR and CDR2 is FQNEAQ (reference sequence). The CDR3 consists of 13 residues.

The V call is TRBV9, the J call TRBJ1-2; 9 nucleotides agree with TRBD1. Germline V lookup: CDR1 SGDLS, CDR2 YYNGEE. This CDR3 is built from 12 residues. The ends lost 4 bases at V and 8 bases at J; junction bases unmatched: 3. CDR3 sequence: CASSRTGEGYTF. In nucleotides, the CDR3 is TGTGCCAGCAGCCGGACAGGGGAAGGCTACACCTTC. Drawing the rest from reference TRBV9 and TRBJ1-2, the complete variable domain is DSGVTQTPKHLITATGQRVTLRCSPRSGDLSVYWYQQSLDQGLQFLIQYYNGEERAKGNILERFSAQQFPDLHSELNLSSLELGDSALYFCASSRTGEGYTFGSGTRLTVV.

The chain is built from TRBV5-1 and TRBJ1-6; a possible D gene is TRBD1 (6 bases). Trimming left V 2 bases short and J 5 bases short, with 8 bases between. The CDR3 totals 14 residues. In germline, CDR1 is SGHRS, CDR2 YFSETQ. The CDR3 nucleotides are TGCGCCAGCAGCTTACCAGGGGATAATTCACCCCTCCACTTT. This codes for CASSLPGDNSPLHF.

This rearrangement joins TRBV27 to TRBJ1-1; D gene ambiguous. This CDR3 comprises 14 residues. Trimming removed 6 bases from V and 5 bases from J, with 16 bases in between. Germline V lookup: CDR1 MNHEY, CDR2 SMNVEV (reference sequence). The CDR3 DNA is TGTGCCAGCAGCGGAAGAGGGATAGGGACTGAAGCTTTCTTT. It codes for CASSGRGIGTEAFF.

V gene TRBV13 combines with J gene TRBJ2-7; maybe TRBD1 (6 bases). V was shortened by 4 bases and J by 3 bases, with 16 bases between the two germline ends. Germline lookup yields CDR1 PRHDT and CDR2 FYEKMQ (reference sequence). The CDR3 covers 15 residues. Here the CDR3 DNA reads TGTGCCAGCAGCTGGGGTACCGGGACATACTACGAGCAGTACTTC. Residues: CASSWGTGTYYEQYF.

V is TRBV19 and J is TRBJ2-1; 8 bases are a match to TRBD2. Germline V gives CDR1 LNHDA, CDR2 SQIVND (reference sequence). CDR3 length: 18 residues. J gave up 2 bases and V 6 bases, and 15 bases lay outside the gene matches. DNA of the CDR3: TGTGCCAGTAGAAGGGGTTTGGGACTAGACCTCCCCTACAATGAGCAGTTCTTC. It is translated as CASRRGLGLDLPYNEQFF.

V is TRBV13 and J is TRBJ2-7, with D possibly matching TRBD2 (5 bases). This CDR3 region has 15 residues. V was shortened by 6 bases and J by 3 bases, with 18 bases between the two germline ends. Germline loops: CDR1 PRHDT, CDR2 FYEKMQ (reference sequence). The DNA for the CDR3 is TGTGCCAGCAGTTCAGGCGGTGAGCGGTTCTACGAGCAGTACTTC. Residues: CASSSGGERFYEQYF.

The V and J genes are TRBV10-3 and TRBJ1-6; D is ambiguous. The CDR3 is 13 residues long. Germline-derived CDR1 and CDR2 are ENHRY and SYGVKD. This CDR3 is CASRGIDNSPLHF. CDR3 nucleotides: TGTGCTTCACGAGGGATCGATAATTCACCCCTCCACTTT.

The chain carries TRBV21-1 and TRBJ2-1; the table's D call, TRBD2, was not checked against the DNA. TRBV21-1 is classified as a pseudogene. This CDR3 comprises 17 residues. Written as DNA, the CDR3 is TGTGCCAGCAGCAAAGCTTTTAGCGGTAGCTCCTACAATGAGCAGTTCTTC. This codes for CASSKAFSGSSYNEQFF.

This sequence joins TRBV20-1 and TRBJ1-4; 7 bases line up with TRBD1. The CDR3 spans 11 residues. CDR1 DFQATT and CDR2 SNEGSKA come from the germline V gene (reference sequence). Losses at the gene ends were 3 bases for V and 13 bases for J; bases not matched to a gene: 5. The CDR3 protein is CSASSQGGLFF. As DNA, the CDR3 is TGCAGTGCTAGTTCCCAGGGGGGACTGTTTTTT.

The V gene is TRBV30, the J gene TRBJ2-7; TRBD1 might be the D (6 bases). From germline, CDR1 is GTSNPN and CDR2 SVGIG (reference sequence). This CDR3 has 15 amino acids. Trimming pared 1 base from V and 12 bases from J, leaving 25 bases between. In nucleotides, the CDR3 is TGTGCCTGGAGTGCCTTCATACAGGGCTCGGGTAGCTTGTACTTC. This codes for CAWSAFIQGSGSLYF.

Here the CDR3 DNA reads TGTGCCAGCAGCCAAGATGTCGGGATCACAGATACGCAGTATTTT. The encoded protein is CASSQDVGITDTQYF. The J gene is TRBJ2-3, the V gene TRBV14; the D gene is possibly TRBD2 (5 bases). V was clipped by 0 bases and J by 2 bases, with 9 bases between them. The CDR3 covers 15 residues. Germline CDR1 reads SGHDN; CDR2 reads FVKESK.

This clone has just a few counts. The chain links TRBV7-9 to TRBJ1-5; 12 positions match TRBD1. Germline CDR1 SEHNR, CDR2 FQNEAQ (reference sequence). Trimming removed 4 bases from V and 0 bases from J; junction bases left unmatched: 1. The length of the CDR3 is 16 residues. CDR3 residues: CASSSGQGASNQPQHF. CDR3 nucleotides: TGTGCCAGCAGCTCGGGACAGGGGGCTAGCAATCAGCCCCAGCATTTT.

In its sample, this clone was seen a few times. V usage is TRBV28 and J usage is TRBJ1-2, with TRBD1 matching 8 bases. Germline V lookup: CDR1 MDHEN, CDR2 SYDVKM. CDR3 length: 14 amino acids. V shed 5 bases, J shed 7 bases, and the junction held 9 bases outside the gene matches. DNA of the CDR3: TGTGCCAGCAGTCCACTCGCAGGGGGCGGTGGCTACACCTTC. It is translated as CASSPLAGGGGYTF.

The V gene is TRBV2, the J gene TRBJ2-1, with D perhaps TRBD2 (5 bases). Trimming stripped 8 bases from V and 7 bases from J, with 21 bases between. This CDR3 is 15 amino acids long. Germline assignment: CDR1 SNHLY and CDR2 FYNNEI. Written as DNA, the CDR3 is TGTGCCAGCTGGGCGGGCCCCCTGACGAGTAATGAGCAGTTCTTC. This encodes CASWAGPLTSNEQFF.

The CDR3 loop is CASSKAASTGELFF. CDR3 bases: TGTGCCAGCAGCAAGGCGGCTAGCACCGGGGAGCTGTTTTTT. The chain links TRBV7-2 to TRBJ2-2; unclear D gene. CDR3 length equals 14 residues. The germline V gene has CDR1 SGHTA and CDR2 FQGNSA. Trimming shortened V by 5 bases and J by 4 bases, and 11 bases separated the two germline ends.

This clone was seen once. The chain employs TRBV27 and TRBJ1-1; no firm D call. The length of the CDR3 is 13 residues. V was trimmed by 7 bases and J by 1 base, leaving 10 bases between them. The germline V gene encodes CDR1 MNHEY and CDR2 SMNVEV (reference sequence). The CDR3 DNA reads as TGTGCCAGCAACTTTGCGGGGAACACTGAAGCTTTCTTT. It codes for CASNFAGNTEAFF.

This clone was detected only once. The chain carries TRBV15 and TRBJ1-2; no clear D. The germline gives CDR1 LNHNV, CDR2 YYDKDF (reference sequence). There are 16 residues in the CDR3. Deletions cut 0 bases from V and 2 bases from J, with 13 bases between. This chain's CDR3 is CATSRDIAAQNYGYTF. For the CDR3, the DNA is TGTGCCACCAGCAGAGATATCGCAGCGCAAAACTATGGCTACACCTTC.

This chain connects TRBV28 to TRBJ1-1; 9 bases align to TRBD1. The CDR3 is 15 amino acids. The V gene end was trimmed by 1 base and the J gene end by 5 bases; junction bases not matched to a gene: 5. The V gene's germline CDR1 is MDHEN and CDR2 SYDVKM. The chain's CDR3 is CASSLFGTGNTEAFF. The CDR3 bases are TGTGCCAGCAGTTTATTTGGGACAGGGAATACTGAAGCTTTCTTT. Filled out from reference TRBV28 and TRBJ1-1, the complete variable domain reads DVKVTQSSRYLVKRTGEKVFLECVQDMDHENMFWYRQDPGLGLRLIYFSYDVKMKEKGDIPEGYSVSREKKERFSLILESASTNQTSMYLCASSLFGTGNTEAFFGQGTRLTVV.

The chain couples TRBV24-1 to TRBJ2-7; D might be TRBD1 (8 bases). Germline CDR1 reads KGHDR; CDR2 reads SFDVKD. The CDR3 totals 15 residues. V was clipped by 5 bases and J by 4 bases, with 17 bases between them. CDR3 in amino acids: CATSAHTGGGYEQYF. The DNA for the CDR3 is TGTGCCACCAGTGCCCATACAGGGGGAGGGTACGAGCAGTACTTC.

The rearrangement joins TRBV6-5 to TRBJ1-1, with D hard to call. The ends were cut back, 5 bases at V and 2 bases at J, with 12 bases in the middle. The CDR3 loop spans 14 amino acids. Per the germline V gene, CDR1 is MNHEY and CDR2 is SVGAGI. The CDR3 DNA reads as TGTGCCAGCAGTCTAGACCCTTATAACACTGAAGCTTTCTTT. Protein product: CASSLDPYNTEAFF.

This chain joins TRBV7-2 and TRBJ2-1; 9 bases map to TRBD2. The CDR3 length is 17 residues. CDR1 and CDR2 (germline): SGHTA, FQGNSA. The V segment lost 0 bases and the J segment 4 bases; nucleotides outside the gene matches: 7. The CDR3 DNA is TGTGCCAGCAGCTTAGCGGTCTCAGCGGGGGGTTACAATGAGCAGTTCTTC. Translation: CASSLAVSAGGYNEQFF.

In the case of this clone: This CDR3 is also generated by other DNA sequences in the sample. The chain links TRBV7-9 to TRBJ1-6; TRBD1 is a possible D gene (5 bases). The CDR3 is 14 residues long. Per germline, CDR1 SEHNR and CDR2 FQNEAQ (reference sequence). V shed 5 bases and J shed 10 bases, with 15 bases lying between them. Here the CDR3 reads CASSRGDGGSPLHF. CDR3 nucleotide sequence: TGTGCCAGCAGCCGAGGGGATGGAGGGTCACCCCTCCACTTT.

The chain is built from TRBV29-1 and TRBJ2-6; a possible D gene is TRBD1 (7 bases). The CDR3 consists of 16 residues. Trimming removed 4 bases at V and 2 bases at J, with 15 bases between. In germline, CDR1 is SQVTM, CDR2 ANQGSEA. CDR3 sequence reads: CSVGQGGWAGANVLTF. CDR3 in DNA: TGCAGCGTTGGCCAGGGGGGTTGGGCTGGGGCCAACGTCCTGACTTTC.

This chain uses TRBV30 with TRBJ1-4; 7 bases are a match to TRBD1. Looked up from germline, CDR1 is GTSNPN and CDR2 is SVGIG (reference sequence). Germline trimming cut 2 bases from V and 0 bases from J; bases unmatched to any gene: 3. The CDR3 runs 15 residues. The CDR3 reads CAWSTGATTNEKLFF. DNA of the CDR3: TGTGCCTGGAGTACAGGGGCCACAACTAATGAAAAACTGTTTTTT.

V and J are TRBV14 and TRBJ1-2; tentative D call: TRBD1 (5 bases). Germline V lookup: CDR1 SGHDN, CDR2 FVKESK. Trimming left V 2 bases short and J 3 bases short, with 19 bases between. The CDR3 consists of 17 residues. DNA of the CDR3: TGTGCCAGCAGCCAATCGACCGGGAGGAAGGGGCACTATGGCTACACCTTC. Translated: CASSQSTGRKGHYGYTF.

The CDR3 DNA reads as TGTGCCAGCAGCCTTACCTCTGCGGGGCCCTACAATGAGCAGTTCTTC. Translated, it gives CASSLTSAGPYNEQFF. The chain couples TRBV3-1 (or the pseudogene TRBV3-2) to TRBJ2-1; a weak D match, TRBD2 (6 bases). V lost 4 bases to trimming and J lost 2 bases, with 15 bases between them. CDR3 length equals 16 residues. Germline loops: CDR1 LGHDT, CDR2 YNNKEL (reference sequence).

The chain recombines TRBV5-6 with TRBJ1-6; 9 nucleotides align to TRBD1. CDR1 is SGHDT and CDR2 is YYEEEE in the germline V gene. CDR3 size: 16 residues. Trimming took 3 bases from V and 4 from J; bases not matched to a gene: 5. The CDR3 DNA is TGTGCCAGCAGCTCGGACAGGGGCTTTTATAATTCACCCCTCCACTTT. Protein: CASSSDRGFYNSPLHF.

This chain connects TRBV4-2 to TRBJ2-7; tentatively, D is TRBD2 (6 bases). Trimming removed 1 base at V and 6 bases at J, with 19 bases between. CDR1 LGHNA and CDR2 YNFKEQ come from the germline V gene. This CDR3 spans 16 amino acids. CDR3 DNA sequence: TGTGCCAGCAGCCAAGCTATGTCTAGCGAGGGCGGCGAGCAGTACTTC. Protein product: CASSQAMSSEGGEQYF.